This T cell receptor (beta chain) was identified during a study of a mutant IDH1 vaccine in newly diagnosed glioma. General study findings and limits: The occurrence of vaccine-induced immune responses was seen in around 93% of patients. Pseudoprogression apparently lacked any relation to changes in top peripheral T cell clonotypes.

Germline CDR1 SEHNR, CDR2 FQNEAQ (reference sequence). V lost 11 bases, J lost 3 bases, and 16 bases lay in between. The CDR3 is 13 amino acids. A remark on this clone: The antigen remains unidentified.

The data were produced by immunoSEQ multiplex PCR, yet TCRdb's version contains in-frame clones alone and is incomplete. The sample yields tens of thousands of clones, around 82% seen once. Time point of the sample: week 35, safety follow-up. In every dose of vaccine, 300 ug of mutant IDH1 20-mer peptide was given alongside topical imiquimod. The sequences come from PBMCs, collected from a glioma patient whose treatment included an IDH1 peptide vaccine. This TCR was sampled from a woman in her forties with glioma. The J gene is TRBJ1-1, the V gene TRBV7-9; D possibly corresponds to TRBD1 (5 bases). CDR3 protein: CALKQGLDTEAFF. Here the CDR3 DNA reads TGTGCCTTGAAGCAGGGACTAGACACTGAAGCTTTCTTT.